The 3 T cell receptor beta chains listed next were all sequenced from one sample in a study of control samples from healthy donors and cancer patients. Here immunoSEQ multiplex PCR was the method, and the copy in TCRdb shows in-frame clones only, minus some. This sample has about 190,000 clones, with 91% found just once. Sequencing was performed on blood. All receptors derive from a man aged 25-45 years in good health.

This sequence joins TRBV7-9 and TRBJ2-3, with 10 bases that match TRBD2. Germline V lookup: CDR1 SEHNR, CDR2 FQNEAQ (reference sequence). This CDR3 comprises 16 residues. Trimming at V came to 5 bases and at J to 8 bases, leaving 13 bases not matched to a gene. Here the CDR3 DNA reads TGTGCCAGCAGCGACCTAGCGGGGGTCCCAATATTTACGCAGTATTTT. It specifies CASSDLAGVPIFTQYF.

The gene calls are TRBV5-4 and TRBJ1-6; D remains ambiguous. V dropped 0 bases and J dropped 0 bases, with 10 bases sitting between them. The CDR3 has 17 residues. Per germline, CDR1 SGHNT and CDR2 YYREEE (reference sequence). CDR3 region: CASSLGPESSYNSPLHF. Here the CDR3 DNA reads TGTGCCAGCAGCTTGGGTCCAGAAAGCTCCTATAATTCACCCCTCCACTTT. The variable domain in full, with the rest retrieved from reference TRBV5-4 and TRBJ1-6, is ETGVTQSPTHLIKTRGQQVTLRCSSQSGHNTVSWYQQALGQGPQFIFQYYREEENGRGNFPPRFSGLQFPNYSSELNVNALELDDSALYLCASSLGPESSYNSPLHFGNGTRLTVT.

V is TRBV2 and J is TRBJ1-5; 9 bases are shared with TRBD1. The CDR3 consists of 13 residues. Germline V gene lookup returns CDR1 SNHLY and CDR2 FYNNEI. The V segment lost 7 bases and the J segment 4 bases; nucleotides outside the gene matches: 2. The CDR3: CASTGQGNQPQHF. The CDR3 coding sequence is TGTGCCAGCACTGGACAGGGGAATCAGCCCCAGCATTTT.